This TCR beta chain derives from a study of radiotherapy plus CTLA-4 blockade in lung cancer. Assay: immunoSEQ multiplex PCR; the TCRdb copy retains only in-frame clones and omits some. The data contain approximately 110,000 clones, approximately 77% of them seen just once; the ten biggest clones take up 3% to 4%. The junction had 11 bases not matched to a gene; V was cut back by 7 bases and J by 7 bases. The CDR3 totals 14 residues. CDR1 and CDR2 from the germline V gene are SQVTM and ANQGSEA. The rearrangement links TRBV29-1 to TRBJ2-5; the match to TRBD1 covers 11 bases. This specimen was peripheral blood, taken from a patient treated with radiotherapy plus ipilimumab. This receptor was taken from a human donor with non-small cell lung cancer that progressed on radiotherapy plus ipilimumab. Some clones in this sample may be carry-over from other donors' samples. The CDR3 reads CSGGTGGVPVTQYF. The CDR3 coding sequence is TGCAGCGGAGGGACAGGGGGGGTCCCCGTGACCCAGTACTTC.